The rows below give T cell receptor beta chains drawn from one sample of a study of blood T cell repertoires in COVID-19. Libraries were prepared by immunoSEQ multiplex PCR; TCRdb keeps only in-frame clonotypes and omits some of them. The table includes tens of thousands of clones, roughly 76% detected once. Sequenced sample: peripheral blood. The receptor set was obtained from a man older than 75 with COVID-19, enrolled during active disease. CDR3s include the opening cysteine and the closing phenylalanine or tryptophan.

v_call cdr3_aa
TRBV7-9 CASSPAGLESTDTQYF
TRBV3-1/TRBV3-2 CASSLETGANTGELFF
TRBV21-1 CASSKVSRSHEQYF
TRBV28 CASSPPDRVRGEQFF
TRBV25-1 CASGDREDSPLHF
TRBV18 CASSPSGKGANTEAFF
TRBV27 CASSMVSSSGANVLTF
TRBV5-8 CASSLAWYRGHNEQYF
TRBV7-9 CASSLSPGQGLYEQYF
TRBV7-3 CASSLHDRENTEAFF
TRBV2 CASSESSGGLYEQYF
TRBV25-1 CASSEYRDRWGETQYF
TRBV7-8 CASLRTSGRAGDTGELFF